This TCR beta chain was sequenced for a study of T-cell reconstitution after alpha-beta-depleted transplantation in children. This clonotype was detected a few times. Unique molecular identifiers were incorporated when the TCRbeta library was constructed. TCRdb reprocessed the PCR reads with MiXCR, giving one entry per CDR3 protein. The sample records hundreds of thousands of distinct CDR3 sequences, around 15% being singletons. V lost 1 base and J 8 bases, leaving 9 bases between the germline ends. This CDR3 spans 13 amino acids. CDR1 LGHNA and CDR2 YSLEER come from the germline V gene. This TCR was recovered from a boy younger than two who had a stem cell transplant for Wiskott-Aldrich syndrome, so the T cells may come from the graft donor. The sequencing used PBMCs, mostly from graft donor cells, collected 360 days after TCRalphabeta/CD19-depleted stem cell transplant. The rearrangement uses TRBV4-3 and TRBJ2-4; D might be TRBD1 (6 bases). The CDR3 DNA reads TGCGCCAGCAGCCAAGTGCACAGGGACATTCAGTACTTC. It yields the protein CASSQVHRDIQYF.